The sequence of this T cell receptor (beta chain) was determined in a study of control samples from healthy donors and cancer patients. The germline V gene has CDR1 SGHTA and CDR2 FQGTGA. V was clipped by 8 bases and J by 2 bases, with 14 bases between them. The CDR3 consists of 14 residues. Profiling relied on immunoSEQ multiplex PCR, and the TCRdb table lists in-frame clones only, not all of them. The sample lists around 130,000 clones, roughly 91% occurring once. This chain links TRBV7-3 with TRBJ2-3; maybe TRBD2 (6 bases). The sample consisted of PBMCs. The receptor was isolated from a man aged 45 to 65 with head and neck cancer. The DNA for the CDR3 is TGTGCCAGCTCGAGGGGCGGGGCCACAGATACGCAGTATTTT. This translates into CASSRGGATDTQYF. Drawing the rest from reference TRBV7-3 and TRBJ2-3, the complete variable domain is GAGVSQTPSNKVTEKGKYVELRCDPISGHTALYWYRQSLGQGPEFLIYFQGTGAADDSGLPNDRFFAVRPEGSVSTLKIQRTERGDSAVYLCASSRGGATDTQYFGPGTRLTVL.